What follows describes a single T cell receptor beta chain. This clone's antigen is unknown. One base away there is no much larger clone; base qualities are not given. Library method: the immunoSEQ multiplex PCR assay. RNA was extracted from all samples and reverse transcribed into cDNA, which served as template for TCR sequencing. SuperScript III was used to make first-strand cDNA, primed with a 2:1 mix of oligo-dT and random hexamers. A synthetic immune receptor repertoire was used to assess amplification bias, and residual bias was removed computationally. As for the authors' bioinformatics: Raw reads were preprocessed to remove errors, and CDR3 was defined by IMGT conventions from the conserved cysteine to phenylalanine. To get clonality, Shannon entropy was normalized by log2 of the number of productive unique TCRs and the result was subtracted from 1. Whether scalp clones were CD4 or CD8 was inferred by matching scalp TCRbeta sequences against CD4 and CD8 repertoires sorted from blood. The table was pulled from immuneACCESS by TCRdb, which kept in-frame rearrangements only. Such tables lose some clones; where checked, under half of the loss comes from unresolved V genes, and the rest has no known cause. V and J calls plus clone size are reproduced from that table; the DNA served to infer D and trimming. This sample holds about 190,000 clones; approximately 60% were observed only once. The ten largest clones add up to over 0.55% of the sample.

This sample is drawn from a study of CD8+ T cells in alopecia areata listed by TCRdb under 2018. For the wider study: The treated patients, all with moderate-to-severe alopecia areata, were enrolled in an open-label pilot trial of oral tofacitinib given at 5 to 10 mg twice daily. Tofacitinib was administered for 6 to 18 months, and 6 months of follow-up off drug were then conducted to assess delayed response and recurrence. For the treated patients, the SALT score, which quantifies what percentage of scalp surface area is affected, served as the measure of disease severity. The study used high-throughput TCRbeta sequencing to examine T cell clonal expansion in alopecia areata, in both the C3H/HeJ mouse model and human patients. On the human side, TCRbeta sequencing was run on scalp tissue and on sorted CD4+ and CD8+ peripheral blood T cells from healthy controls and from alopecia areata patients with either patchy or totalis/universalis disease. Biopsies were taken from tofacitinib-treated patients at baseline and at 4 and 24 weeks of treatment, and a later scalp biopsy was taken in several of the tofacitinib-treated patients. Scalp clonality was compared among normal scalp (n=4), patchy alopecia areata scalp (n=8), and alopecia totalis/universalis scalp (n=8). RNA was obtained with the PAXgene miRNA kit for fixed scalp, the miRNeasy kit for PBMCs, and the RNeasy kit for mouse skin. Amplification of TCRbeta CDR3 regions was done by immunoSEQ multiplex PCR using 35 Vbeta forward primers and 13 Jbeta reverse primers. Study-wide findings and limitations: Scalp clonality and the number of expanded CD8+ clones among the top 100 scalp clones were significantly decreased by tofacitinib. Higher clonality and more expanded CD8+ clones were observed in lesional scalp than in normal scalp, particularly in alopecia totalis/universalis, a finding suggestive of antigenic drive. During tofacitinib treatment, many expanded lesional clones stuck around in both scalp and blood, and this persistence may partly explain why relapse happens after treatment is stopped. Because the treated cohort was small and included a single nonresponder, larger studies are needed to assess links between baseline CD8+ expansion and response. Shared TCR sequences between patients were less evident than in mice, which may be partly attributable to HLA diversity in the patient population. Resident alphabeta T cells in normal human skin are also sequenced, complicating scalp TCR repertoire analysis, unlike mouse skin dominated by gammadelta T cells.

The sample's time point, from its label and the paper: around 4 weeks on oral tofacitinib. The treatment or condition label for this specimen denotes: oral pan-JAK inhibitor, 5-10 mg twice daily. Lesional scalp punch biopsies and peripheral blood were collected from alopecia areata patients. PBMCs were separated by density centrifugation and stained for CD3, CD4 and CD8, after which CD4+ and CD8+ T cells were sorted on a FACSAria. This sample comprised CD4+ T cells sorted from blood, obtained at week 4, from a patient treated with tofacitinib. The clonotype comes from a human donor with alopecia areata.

The CDR3 protein is CAWSQGLAAVYNEQFF. The base sequence is TGTGCCTGGAGTCAGGGACTAGCGGCAGTCTACAATGAGCAGTTCTTC. In this chain, TRBV30 is recombined with TRBJ2-1; 11 central bases correspond to TRBD2. From its cysteine to its phenylalanine, the CDR3 spans 16 amino acids. Only the CDR3 DNA stays, 48 bases, in frame from base 1. Trimming removed 2 bases from V and 3 bases from J; the gene matches leave 6 bases unexplained. The germline V gene encodes CDR1 GTSNPN and CDR2 SVGIG (reference sequence).